This T cell receptor (beta chain) is drawn from a study of long-term antiretroviral therapy in people with HIV. Overall study results and limits: Transplant donor controls retained higher diversity, though diversity increased after ART.

With regard to this clone: Its antigen remains unknown.

Version v3.0 of the immunoSEQ assay was performed at survey level. Here immunoSEQ multiplex PCR was the method, and the copy in TCRdb shows in-frame clones only, minus some. Of tens of thousands of clones in the sample, 80% were seen once. Trimming removed 5 bases at V and 6 bases at J, with 16 bases between. This CDR3 has 14 amino acids. Germline V CDR1 and CDR2: ENHRY, SYGVKD. This chain joins TRBV10-3 and TRBJ1-1; TRBD1 is a possible D gene (5 bases). The receptor was derived from a man in his forties with HIV. The source material was unsorted PBMCs, sampled 0.3 years after starting antiretroviral therapy. CDR3 sequence: CAISQGVTAAEAFF. Here the CDR3 DNA reads TGTGCCATCAGTCAAGGGGTCACCGCAGCTGAAGCTTTCTTT.